These T cell receptor beta chains were read from a single sample in a study of CD8 T cells in ankylosing spondylitis. In TCRdb, the 5' RACE reads were re-called with MiXCR into one record per CDR3 protein. The sample consists of about 240,000 distinct CDR3 sequences, over 8.5% of them appearing once. Sequencing was carried out using blood, either unsorted or a sorted T cell fraction (not recorded which). Receptors originate from a male donor with ankylosing spondylitis or in good health (not recorded which). Each CDR3 is given with its conserved first and last residue. Each record gives: V gene, clone size, J gene, D gene, CDR3 DNA, CDR3 protein. D genes are given only for firm matches. Not all rows give a size; the values are once, few, many and, for expanded clones, a class.

TRBV7-9,.,TRBJ2-1,TRBD2,TGTGCCAGCAGCTTAGGGGGAGCGGGAGTCTCCTACAATGAGCAGTTCTTC,CASSLGGAGVSYNEQFF
TRBV27,many,TRBJ1-1,.,TGTGCCAGCACGCGACGTGGGGGCGCAGGGATGAACACTGAAGCTTTCTTT,CASTRRGGAGMNTEAFF
TRBV19,.,TRBJ2-3,TRBD2,TGTGCCAGTAGTACCGGACTAGCGGGAGTATCAGATACGCAGTATTTT,CASSTGLAGVSDTQYF
TRBV6-5,many,TRBJ1-5,.,TGTGCCAGCAGTTACTCGTCCGGGACATTTTCCTCGAATCAGCCCCAGCATTTT,CASSYSSGTFSSNQPQHF
TRBV12-3/TRBV12-4,many,TRBJ2-2,TRBD2,TGTGCCAGCAGTGCCTTAGCGGGGGGGGAGCTGTTTTTT,CASSALAGGELFF
TRBV5-6,many,TRBJ1-5,.,TGTGCCAGCAGCCGGCTCGGGGTTGGGACCAGGCATTTT,CASSRLGVGTRHF
TRBV4-3,many,TRBJ2-1,.,TGCGCCAGCAGCCAAGAGATGTCCGGGTACAATGAGCAGTTCTTC,CASSQEMSGYNEQFF
TRBV7-6,many,TRBJ2-3,.,TGTGCCAGCAGCGTGGCGGGGATGGGCACAGATACGCAGTATTTT,CASSVAGMGTDTQYF
TRBV5-1,many,TRBJ2-1,.,TGCGCCAGCAGCTCTACCTTTTCCGGTGAGCAGTTCTTC,CASSSTFSGEQFF
TRBV12-3/TRBV12-4,many,TRBJ2-7,.,TGTGCCAGCAGTCGAGAACAGGGTAGAGGCTACGAGCAGTACTTC,CASSREQGRGYEQYF
TRBV6-1,many,TRBJ1-2,.,TGTGCCAGCAGTGAAGTCACAGCAAACTATGGCTACACCTTC,CASSEVTANYGYTF
TRBV5-6,many,TRBJ1-6,.,TGTGCCAGCAGCCACAGTATCTATAATTCACCCCTCCACTTT,CASSHSIYNSPLHF
TRBV19,.,TRBJ2-7,.,TGTGCCAGTAGTGTCCAGGTCGGGGCTATCTACGAGCAGTACTTC,CASSVQVGAIYEQYF
TRBV6-5,many,TRBJ2-7,.,TGTGCCAGCAGTTACGCCCCCAGGACAGCCTACGAGCAGTACTTC,CASSYAPRTAYEQYF
TRBV12-3/TRBV12-4,many,TRBJ1-2,.,TGTGCCAGCAGTCCGGCCGGGACGGGCGGTGGCTACACCTTC,CASSPAGTGGGYTF
TRBV25-1,.,TRBJ1-1,.,TGTGCCAGCAGTGAAGTACGAGGGTTCACTGAAGCTTTCTTT,CASSEVRGFTEAFF
TRBV12-3/TRBV12-4,many,TRBJ1-1,.,TGTGCCAGCAGTTTACAAGAGACTGAAGCTTTCTTT,CASSLQETEAFF
TRBV5-1,many,TRBJ1-1,.,TGCGCCAGCAGCGGTTCGGGGTTTGAGAAGCCTGAAGCTTTCTTT,CASSGSGFEKPEAFF
TRBV13,.,TRBJ2-2,TRBD2,TGTGCCAGCGGCTTAGCGGGGATCTCCGGGGAGCTGTTTTTT,CASGLAGISGELFF
TRBV20-1,many,TRBJ2-7,.,TGCAGTGCTAGAGATGGGGAAGGGTACGAGCAGTACTTC,CSARDGEGYEQYF
TRBV7-3,.,TRBJ1-5,.,TGTGCCAGCAGCGCTGGGGCTCGACAGCCCCAGCATTTT,CASSAGARQPQHF
TRBV24-1,many,TRBJ2-3,TRBD2,TGTGCCACCAGTGATCCCTCTATTGTGACTAGCGGGAGGGCCAATACGCAGTATTTT,CATSDPSIVTSGRANTQYF
TRBV5-1,many,TRBJ2-7,TRBD1,TGCGCCAGCAGCTTGAAGGTACAGGGGCCCGACGAGCAGTACTTC,CASSLKVQGPDEQYF
TRBV7-7,.,TRBJ2-1,.,TGTGCTAGCAGCCGTAGTAGGCCGGATGAGCAGTTCTTC,CASSRSRPDEQFF
TRBV9,many,TRBJ2-7,TRBD1,TGTGCCAGCAGCGGGGACAGCAGCTCCTACGAGCAGTACTTC,CASSGDSSSYEQYF
TRBV5-1,many,TRBJ2-7,TRBD1,TGCGCCAGCAGCTTAGCGCAGACAGGGGGCGGCGAGCAGTACTTC,CASSLAQTGGGEQYF
TRBV5-6,many,TRBJ2-6,TRBD1,TGTGCCAGCAGCTTGTCCCGGGACAGGGTTTTCTCTGGGGCCAACGTCCTGACTTTC,CASSLSRDRVFSGANVLTF